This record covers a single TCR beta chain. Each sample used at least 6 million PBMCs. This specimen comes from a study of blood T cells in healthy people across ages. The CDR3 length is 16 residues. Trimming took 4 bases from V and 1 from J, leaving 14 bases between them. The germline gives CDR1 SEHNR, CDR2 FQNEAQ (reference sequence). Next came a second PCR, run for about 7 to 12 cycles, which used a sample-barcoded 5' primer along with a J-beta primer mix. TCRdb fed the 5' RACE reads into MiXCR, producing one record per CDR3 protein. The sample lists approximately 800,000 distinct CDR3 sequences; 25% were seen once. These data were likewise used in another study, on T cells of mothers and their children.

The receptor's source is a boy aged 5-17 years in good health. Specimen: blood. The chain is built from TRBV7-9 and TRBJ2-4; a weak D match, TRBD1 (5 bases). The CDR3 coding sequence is TGTGCCAGCAGCTCGACAGTGACTGGGGCCAAAAACATTCAGTACTTC. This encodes CASSSTVTGAKNIQYF. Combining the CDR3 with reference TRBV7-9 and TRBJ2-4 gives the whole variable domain DTGVSQNPRHKITKRGQNVTFRCDPISEHNRLYWYRQTLGQGPEFLTYFQNEAQLEKSRLLSDRFSAERPKGSFSTLEIQRTEQGDSAMYLCASSSTVTGAKNIQYFGAGTRLSVL.